Listed below are T cell receptor beta chains from one sample, sequenced in a study of blood T cell repertoires in COVID-19. Measured with immunoSEQ multiplex PCR; TCRdb has only the in-frame clones, and not every one. The sample consists of some 200,000 clones, 80% to 90% of them appearing once. Sequenced material: PBMCs or T cells enriched from blood (not recorded which). Every receptor here comes from a woman aged 45 to 65 who had been exposed to COVID-19. Each CDR3 is given with its conserved first and last residue. A D gene is named only where the DNA matches it firmly. Clone size is stated in some rows and not others, as once, few, many or a class when expanded.

DNA	CDR3	length	D	size	V	J
TGTGCCTGGAGAGCACAGAGCGGTGGGGCTTTCTTT	CAWRAQSGGAFF	12	NA	NA	TRBV30	TRBJ1-1
TGTGCCAGCAGCCACGGGGGGGATATGTCCTACGAGCAGTACTTC	CASSHGGDMSYEQYF	15	TRBD2	NA	TRBV5-5	TRBJ2-7
TGTGCCAGTAGTATAGTGTCAGGGGTCAATCAGCCCCAGCATTTT	CASSIVSGVNQPQHF	15	NA	NA	TRBV19	TRBJ1-5
TGTGCCAGCTACGGCGGGCCGAACACCGGGGAGCTGTTTTTT	CASYGGPNTGELFF	14	NA	NA	TRBV2	TRBJ2-2
TGCGCCAGCAGCTTGGTGGGGGGCACCGGGGAGCTGTTTTTT	CASSLVGGTGELFF	14	NA	NA	TRBV5-1	TRBJ2-2
TGTGCCAGCAGGCGACCTGACAGGGGTGAAGCTTTCTTT	CASRRPDRGEAFF	13	TRBD1	NA	TRBV6-5	TRBJ1-1
TGTGCCAGTAGTAGAACTCCATGGGCCCCGCAGGGCTACACCTTC	CASSRTPWAPQGYTF	15	NA	NA	TRBV19	TRBJ1-2
TGTGCCAGCAGTTACTCGGAGGGGGGAAACACCATATATTTT	CASSYSEGGNTIYF	14	NA	NA	TRBV2	TRBJ1-3
TGTGCCAGCAGCTTGGGAGCCGTGAGCTCTGGAAACACCATATATTTT	CASSLGAVSSGNTIYF	16	NA	NA	TRBV5-5	TRBJ1-3
TGTGCCAGCAGCTTTAGGACAGGGGGGGATTCACCCCTCCACTTT	CASSFRTGGDSPLHF	15	TRBD1	NA	TRBV7-9	TRBJ1-6
TGTGCCAGCAGTTTTCAACAGGGGGCGCAAGGCAATCAGCCCCAGCATTTT	CASSFQQGAQGNQPQHF	17	TRBD1	NA	TRBV28	TRBJ1-5
TGTGCCAGCAGCTCACATATTTTAAACTATGGCTACACCTTC	CASSSHILNYGYTF	14	NA	NA	TRBV3-1/TRBV3-2	TRBJ1-2
TGTGCCAGCAGCTTAGGGACAAGGGGTGCCGGGGAGCTGTTTTTT	CASSLGTRGAGELFF	15	NA	NA	TRBV11-3	TRBJ2-2
TGTGCCAGTAGTATGGGCACAGGGGAGTACAATGAGCAGTTCTTC	CASSMGTGEYNEQFF	15	TRBD1	NA	TRBV19	TRBJ2-1
TGTGCCAGCAGCTTAGCGGGGGGAAACACCATATATTTT	CASSLAGGNTIYF	13	NA	NA	TRBV7-3	TRBJ1-3
TGTGCCAGCAGCTTGGCGACTAATGAAAAACTGTTTTTT	CASSLATNEKLFF	13	NA	NA	TRBV5-4	TRBJ1-4
TGCAGTGCTAGAGACAGGGACACCATATATTTT	CSARDRDTIYF	11	NA	NA	TRBV20-1	TRBJ1-3
TGTGCCAGCAGTTACTCTTCCGGCAGGGCCGTTCAGCCCCAGCATTTT	CASSYSSGRAVQPQHF	16	NA	NA	TRBV6-6	TRBJ1-5
TGTGCCAGCAGTCCAACTCCCTTATCCGGGACTAATGAAAAACTGTTTTTT	CASSPTPLSGTNEKLFF	17	NA	NA	TRBV27	TRBJ1-4
TGTGCCAGCAGCTTGGCCCCGTGGGGGCAAGTTACTGAAGCTTTCTTT	CASSLAPWGQVTEAFF	16	NA	NA	TRBV5-8	TRBJ1-1
TGCGCCAGCAGTTTCGGACAGGACCTCTATGGCTACACCTTC	CASSFGQDLYGYTF	14	TRBD1	few	TRBV10-2	TRBJ1-2
TGCAGCGCCGCGGGCGACAGGGTAGGGGAGACCCAGTACTTC	CSAAGDRVGETQYF	14	TRBD1	NA	TRBV29-1	TRBJ2-5
TGTGCCAGCAGTTTACAGGGACTCTCTGGGGCCAACGTCCTGACTTTC	CASSLQGLSGANVLTF	16	NA	NA	TRBV27	TRBJ2-6
TGTGCCAGCAGCTTCGAGACAGGTTTATCTTCACCCCTCCACTTT	CASSFETGLSSPLHF	15	NA	NA	TRBV5-4	TRBJ1-6
TGTGCCAGTAGTCCGGACAGGGGAAGGGACGAGCAGTACTTC	CASSPDRGRDEQYF	14	TRBD1	once	TRBV19	TRBJ2-7
TGTGCCAGTAGTATGCCAGGGGCGAACACCGGGGAGCTGTTTTTT	CASSMPGANTGELFF	15	NA	NA	TRBV19	TRBJ2-2
TGTGCCAGCCGGCGAACAGGGGACAGTGGCTACACCTTC	CASRRTGDSGYTF	13	TRBD1	NA	TRBV13	TRBJ1-2
TGTGCTAGTGGTTTGCTACAGGGGTCAGGGCATCAGCCCCAGCATTTT	CASGLLQGSGHQPQHF	16	TRBD1	NA	TRBV12-5	TRBJ1-5
TGTGCCAGTAGCTCCATTACAGATTTTTCACCCCTCCACTTT	CASSSITDFSPLHF	14	NA	NA	TRBV19	TRBJ1-6
TGTGCCAGCAGTTCTGAGGGTCTTCGTGGCTACACCTTC	CASSSEGLRGYTF	13	NA	NA	TRBV12-3/TRBV12-4	TRBJ1-2
TGTGCCAGCAGCTTAGCGGCGACAGAAGAGACCCAGTACTTC	CASSLAATEETQYF	14	NA	NA	TRBV7-2	TRBJ2-5
TGTGCCAGCAGCTTGGAGGGGACAGATACGCAGTATTTT	CASSLEGTDTQYF	13	NA	few	TRBV5-4	TRBJ2-3
TGTGCCAGCAGTGAAGGGCGGAAAGAGACCCAGTACTTC	CASSEGRKETQYF	13	NA	many	TRBV2	TRBJ2-5